Listed below are T cell receptor beta chains from one sample, sequenced in a study of cytomegalovirus exposure and HLA in healthy donors. The protocol was immunoSEQ multiplex PCR, while the TCRdb copy is restricted to in-frame clones and leaves out a portion. The sample comprises under 75,000 clones, around 96% of which are singletons, and roughly 1% rests with the top ten. The sequencing input was PBMCs. These receptors came from a woman aged 18-35 years in good health and CMV-seronegative. CDR3s include the opening cysteine and the closing phenylalanine or tryptophan. A D gene is named only where the DNA matches it firmly. Size values are once, few and many counts, or a class for expanded clones, and some rows have none.

clone_size: .
j_call: TRBJ2-1
v_call: TRBV28
d_call: TRBD1
cdr3_aa: CASSLFSDRGSLNEQFF
cdr3_nt: TGTGCCAGCAGTTTATTTTCGGACAGGGGATCCCTCAATGAGCAGTTCTTC

clone_size: .
j_call: TRBJ2-7
v_call: TRBV18
d_call: TRBD1
cdr3_aa: CASSPEGQGYEQYF
cdr3_nt: TGTGCCAGCTCACCAGAGGGACAGGGCTACGAGCAGTACTTC

clone_size: .
j_call: TRBJ2-3
v_call: TRBV7-6
d_call: .
cdr3_aa: CASSLGGTVTDTQYF
cdr3_nt: TGTGCCAGCAGCTTAGGCGGGACAGTCACAGATACGCAGTATTTT

clone_size: .
j_call: TRBJ1-2
v_call: TRBV9
d_call: TRBD1
cdr3_aa: CASSDSKGGQLLSSRYGYTF
cdr3_nt: TGTGCCAGCAGCGACTCGAAGGGGGGACAGCTTCTGTCTTCTCGCTATGGCTACACCTTC

clone_size: .
j_call: TRBJ2-7
v_call: TRBV6-5
d_call: .
cdr3_aa: CASSYTNNHEQYF
cdr3_nt: TGTGCCAGCAGTTACACCAACAACCACGAGCAGTACTTC

clone_size: .
j_call: TRBJ2-5
v_call: TRBV28
d_call: .
cdr3_aa: CATPYRGQETQYF
cdr3_nt: TGTGCCACCCCGTACCGGGGCCAAGAGACCCAGTACTTC

clone_size: .
j_call: TRBJ2-1
v_call: TRBV7-3
d_call: .
cdr3_aa: CASSLDAGGRTYNEQFF
cdr3_nt: TGTGCCAGCAGCTTAGATGCGGGCGGCCGCACGTACAATGAGCAGTTCTTC

clone_size: .
j_call: TRBJ1-3
v_call: TRBV6-1
d_call: .
cdr3_aa: CASTPGGTIYF
cdr3_nt: TGTGCCAGCACCCCCGGCGGCACCATATATTTT

clone_size: once
j_call: TRBJ1-1
v_call: TRBV30
d_call: .
cdr3_aa: CAWRDGRAGGTEAFF
cdr3_nt: TGTGCCTGGAGGGACGGGAGGGCCGGAGGCACTGAAGCTTTCTTT

clone_size: .
j_call: TRBJ1-5
v_call: TRBV6-6
d_call: .
cdr3_aa: CASSSGGRGNQPQHF
cdr3_nt: TGTGCCAGCAGTTCGGGGGGACGGGGCAATCAGCCCCAGCATTTT